The rows below give T cell receptor beta chains drawn from one sample of a study of blood T cell repertoires in COVID-19. Sequenced by immunoSEQ multiplex PCR; TCRdb stores in-frame clones only, minus some. The table includes roughly 200,000 clones, about 85% detected once. Specimen: peripheral blood. Receptors originate from a woman under 30 who had recovered from COVID-19. Each CDR3 is given with its conserved first and last residue. D genes are given only for firm matches. For some rows the clone size is stated as once, few or many, or as a class when expanded; others skip it.

D gene	clone size	V gene	J gene	CDR3 DNA	CDR3 protein
NA	once	TRBV6-2/TRBV6-3	TRBJ1-1	TGTGCCAGCAGTTATACGTTATTAGGAGACACTGAAGCTTTCTTT	CASSYTLLGDTEAFF
NA	once	TRBV4-3	TRBJ1-2	TGCGCCAGCAGCCAAGAAGGAGGGACCCTCTATGGCTACACCTTC	CASSQEGGTLYGYTF
TRBD2	once	TRBV18	TRBJ2-7	TGTGCCAGCTCAGCCACTAGCGGCCAATACGAGCAGTACTTC	CASSATSGQYEQYF
NA	NA	TRBV15	TRBJ1-3	TGTGCCACCACGTTCGGGGTCTCTGGAAACACCATATATTTT	CATTFGVSGNTIYF
TRBD2	NA	TRBV7-9	TRBJ2-7	TGTGCCAGCAGCTTAACTAGCGGGAGTCGAGAGCAGTACTTC	CASSLTSGSREQYF
TRBD1	NA	TRBV19	TRBJ2-7	TGTGCCAGTAGTATGTTCGGGACAGGGGGCCGTTACGAGCAGTACTTC	CASSMFGTGGRYEQYF
TRBD2	NA	TRBV9	TRBJ2-5	TGTGCCAGCAGCGCCCGAGCGACTAGCGGAAAAGAGACCCAGTACTTC	CASSARATSGKETQYF
NA	NA	TRBV6-2/TRBV6-3	TRBJ1-2	TGTGCCAGCAGCCCCCGTAACTATGGCTACACCTTC	CASSPRNYGYTF
TRBD1	NA	TRBV7-8	TRBJ2-1	TGTGCCAGCAGCCTCCAGGGGGCAATAAATGAGCAGTTCTTC	CASSLQGAINEQFF
NA	once	TRBV4-1	TRBJ2-7	TGCGCCAGCAGCCAAGAGAGGTCTAACCCCGGCTACGAGCAGTACTTC	CASSQERSNPGYEQYF
TRBD2	NA	TRBV4-3	TRBJ2-3	TGCGCCAGCAGCCAAGACACCGGGAGGAGCACAGATACGCAGTATTTT	CASSQDTGRSTDTQYF
NA	NA	TRBV11-3	TRBJ2-7	TGTGCCAGCAGCCTACAGGGTTCTCGTTACGAGCAGTACTTC	CASSLQGSRYEQYF
NA	NA	TRBV30	TRBJ1-3	TGTGCCTGGAGTGTCGACGGGAGCTCTGGAAACACCATATATTTT	CAWSVDGSSGNTIYF
TRBD1	few	TRBV28	TRBJ1-1	TGTGCCAGCAGTTTTAAGACAGGGGAAGGGTACACTGAAGCTTTCTTT	CASSFKTGEGYTEAFF
NA	NA	TRBV27	TRBJ1-1	TGTGCCAGCAGTTTGAGTGGGGCAGGGAGGCGGTGGACGAACACTGAAGCTTTCTTT	CASSLSGAGRRWTNTEAFF
TRBD1	few	TRBV25-1	TRBJ2-7	TGTGCCAGCAGTGGGGGGACAGCCAACTCCTACGAGCAGTACTTC	CASSGGTANSYEQYF
NA	NA	TRBV7-2	TRBJ1-2	TGTGCCAGCAGCTTACTTGGGGGGGTCTATGGCTACACCTTC	CASSLLGGVYGYTF
TRBD1	NA	TRBV5-5	TRBJ1-2	TGTGCCAGCATGAGACAGGGGATTTATGGCTACACCTTC	CASMRQGIYGYTF
NA	NA	TRBV11-1	TRBJ2-7	TGTGCCAGCAGATTCGGGGGCTCCTACGAGCAGTACTTC	CASRFGGSYEQYF